A single sample gave rise to the 10 T cell receptor beta chains below, sequenced in a study of blood T cell repertoires in COVID-19 (dated by TCRdb to 2018 to 2021). Library preparation used the immunoSEQ multiplex PCR assay. TCRdb took this table from immuneACCESS and kept in-frame rearrangements with V and J called. Such tables lack part of the clones; where checked against another copy, unresolved V genes explain under half of the gap, and the rest is unexplained. This sample lists around 360,000 clones; around 87% were detected once. Around 1.9% of the sample comes from the top ten. The specimen sequenced was PBMCs or T cells enriched from blood (not recorded which). Receptors were obtained from a man aged 40-55 years in a cohort exposed to, infected with or recovered from COVID-19 (not recorded which).

The chain has TRBV25-1 and TRBJ1-4; tentative D call: TRBD1 (6 bases). This CDR3 has 14 amino acids. V was trimmed by 8 bases and J by 0 bases, leaving 10 bases between them. Per the germline V gene, CDR1 is MGHDK and CDR2 is SYGVNS. The CDR3 protein is CASGRGTTNEKLFF. The CDR3 DNA is TGTGCCAGCGGCAGGGGCACAACTAATGAAAAACTGTTTTTT.

The chain carries TRBV29-1 and TRBJ1-1, with D perhaps matching TRBD1 (6 bases). Per the germline V gene, CDR1 is SQVTM and CDR2 is ANQGSEA. CDR3 size: 17 residues. Trimming cost V 5 bases and J 1 base, with 23 bases left between them. This CDR3 reads CSVQSPGTPITNTEAFF. Written as DNA, the CDR3 is TGCAGCGTTCAATCCCCCGGGACACCTATCACGAACACTGAAGCTTTCTTT.

The J gene is TRBJ1-6, the V gene TRBV10-2; D may be TRBD1 (5 bases). CDR3 length: 13 residues. Germline V CDR1 and CDR2: WSHSY, SAAADI. V was trimmed by 6 bases and J by 9 bases, leaving 12 bases between them. This CDR3 reads CASSLTEFSPLHF. CDR3 nucleotide sequence: TGCGCCAGCAGCCTGACAGAATTTTCACCCCTCCACTTT.

The rearrangement joins TRBV5-1 to TRBJ1-1; D call uncertain. Per germline, CDR1 SGHRS and CDR2 YFSETQ. Trimming took off 0 bases at V and 0 bases at J, with 12 bases between the two ends. The CDR3 spans 16 residues. CDR3 loop: CASSLASGRMNTEAFF. In nucleotides, the CDR3 is TGCGCCAGCAGCTTGGCCTCCGGGAGGATGAACACTGAAGCTTTCTTT.

V gene TRBV7-8 combines with J gene TRBJ1-1; D gene ambiguous. V lost 5 bases, J lost 5 bases, and 9 bases lay in between. Germline V gene data show CDR1 as SGHVS and CDR2 as FQNEAQ. The CDR3 totals 12 residues. CDR3 sequence reads: CASSPSGTEAFF. Here the CDR3 DNA reads TGTGCCAGCAGCCCCTCAGGTACTGAAGCTTTCTTT.

V is TRBV6-1 and J is TRBJ1-1, with D uncertain. Per germline, CDR1 MNHNS and CDR2 SASEGT. This CDR3 is built from 13 residues. The V and J ends lost 1 base and 3 bases respectively, with 6 bases between them. The chain's CDR3 is CASSEGDYTEAFF. Here the CDR3 DNA reads TGTGCCAGCAGTGAAGGTGACTACACTGAAGCTTTCTTT.

The rearrangement joins TRBV7-8 to TRBJ2-2, with D perhaps matching TRBD2 (6 bases). Germline V lookup: CDR1 SGHVS, CDR2 FQNEAQ. V lost 3 bases to trimming and J lost 2 bases, with 10 bases between them. The CDR3 loop spans 15 amino acids. The CDR3 protein is CASSFRDSNTGELFF. The CDR3 bases are TGTGCCAGCAGCTTCCGGGACTCTAACACCGGGGAGCTGTTTTTT.

The table lists this clone with a count of one. The CDR3 DNA reads TGTGCCAGCAGCCAGGGGCAGGACGCCATGACCGGGGAGCTGTTTTTT. Translation gives CASSQGQDAMTGELFF. The rearrangement links TRBV14 to TRBJ2-2; a possible D gene is TRBD1 (5 bases). Trimming removed 3 bases at V and 5 bases at J, with 16 bases between. This CDR3 contains 16 residues. The germline V gene has CDR1 SGHDN and CDR2 FVKESK.

V usage is TRBV28 and J usage is TRBJ2-2, with 8 bases aligning to TRBD2. V was pared by 0 bases and J by 1 base, with 4 bases of the junction left unmatched. The CDR3 runs to 17 residues. The germline CDR1 and CDR2 sequences are MDHEN and SYDVKM. Written as DNA, the CDR3 is TGTGCCAGCAGTTTATGGGCGGGAGGAAAGAACACCGGGGAGCTGTTTTTT. It is translated as CASSLWAGGKNTGELFF.

Many counts were recorded for this clone. V usage is TRBV11-2 and J usage is TRBJ1-6, with 10 bases that match TRBD1. The CDR3 is 18 amino acids. Trimming removed 0 bases from V and 2 bases from J; junction bases left unmatched: 4. Germline-derived CDR1 and CDR2 are SGHAT and FQNNGV. Written as DNA, the CDR3 is TGTGCCAGCAGCTTAGATAGGGACAGGGGAGCCTATAATTCACCCCTCCACTTT. Protein product: CASSLDRDRGAYNSPLHF.